This TCR beta chain was sequenced during a study of CD8 T cells in Susac syndrome. cDNA came from around 0.5 to 1 ug RNA primed by random hexamers. TCRdb re-analysed the immunoSEQ multiplex PCR reads in MiXCR, keeping a single row per CDR3 protein. Counted here are about 180,000 distinct CDR3 sequences, roughly 92% occurring once; the ten biggest clones make up around 0.11%. This clonotype has more than one count but fewer than ten. Germline assignment: CDR1 SGHVS and CDR2 FQNEAQ. The CDR3 has 16 amino acids. Trimming took 5 bases from V and 5 from J; bases not matched to a gene: 8. The source material was CD4+ T cells from PBMCs. This chain links TRBV7-8 with TRBJ2-2, with 10 bases that match TRBD2. This clonotype originated in a human donor with Susac syndrome. The CDR3 reads CASSPGTSERTGELFF. The CDR3 DNA sequence: TGTGCCAGCAGCCCCGGGACTAGCGAAAGGACCGGGGAGCTGTTTTTT.